Shown below are 14 T cell receptor beta chains from a single sample sequenced in a study of blood T cell repertoires in COVID-19. TCRdb keeps only in-frame clones here, not all; method: immunoSEQ multiplex PCR. The sample consists of 340,000 or so clones, roughly 85% of them appearing once. Sequenced material: PBMCs or T cells enriched from blood (not recorded which). The receptors shown here come from a woman aged 35 to 49 with acute COVID-19.

The chain employs TRBV7-2 and TRBJ2-3, with TRBD2 matching 8 bases. The V and J ends lost 6 bases and 4 bases, in that order; junction bases with no gene match: 6. Per germline, CDR1 SGHTA and CDR2 FQGNSA. The CDR3 runs to 14 residues. As DNA, the CDR3 is TGTGCCAGCAGACGAGGACTAGCCTCAGATACGCAGTATTTT. This translates into CASRRGLASDTQYF.

This chain links TRBV2 with TRBJ2-6; TRBD1 matches 10 bases. There are 19 residues in the CDR3. V trimming: 3 bases; J trimming: 1 base; junction bases outside the gene matches: 9. Looked up from germline, CDR1 is SNHLY and CDR2 is FYNNEI. The CDR3 DNA reads as TGTGCCAGCAGTGACTTATGGGACAGGGGCCTATCTGGGGCCAACGTCCTGACTTTC. This translates into CASSDLWDRGLSGANVLTF. Based on the CDR3 plus reference TRBV2 and TRBJ2-6, the full variable domain is EPEVTQTPSHQVTQMGQEVILRCVPISNHLYFYWYRQILGQKVEFLVSFYNNEISEKSEIFDDQFSVERPDGSNFTLKIRSTKLEDSAMYFCASSDLWDRGLSGANVLTFGAGSRLTVL.

This chain joins TRBV4-1 and TRBJ2-1; 8 bases are shared with TRBD1. The CDR3 extends over 18 amino acids. Germline CDR1 reads MGHRA; CDR2 reads YSYEKL. V lost 3 bases to trimming and J lost 2 bases; unmatched junction nucleotides: 12. The CDR3 is CASSQDLTGTGTYNEQFF. DNA for the CDR3: TGCGCCAGCAGCCAGGACTTAACCGGGACAGGTACCTACAATGAGCAGTTCTTC.

This chain joins TRBV24-1 and TRBJ2-1; D ambiguous. Between the trimmed V and J ends, which lost 6 bases and 1 base, there was a span of 12 bases. In germline, CDR1 is KGHDR, CDR2 SFDVKD. The length of the CDR3 is 15 residues. Here the CDR3 reads CATSRSDSSYNEQFF. CDR3 DNA sequence: TGTGCCACCAGTCGGAGCGATTCTTCCTACAATGAGCAGTTCTTC.

V is TRBV6-5 and J is TRBJ1-2; 8 bases agree with TRBD1. Per the germline V gene, CDR1 is MNHEY and CDR2 is SVGAGI. The CDR3 extends over 13 amino acids. The V and J ends lost 7 bases and 9 bases, in that order; junction bases with no gene match: 10. This chain's CDR3 is CASTPGTGRSYTF. For the CDR3, the DNA is TGTGCCAGCACCCCTGGGACAGGACGTAGCTACACCTTC.

V usage is TRBV27 and J usage is TRBJ2-1; perhaps TRBD2 as D (6 bases). Germline lookup yields CDR1 MNHEY and CDR2 SMNVEV (reference sequence). This CDR3 has 16 residues. The germline V and J ends were trimmed by 3 bases and 0 bases, with 12 bases remaining between them. The CDR3 sequence is CASSLASGSSYNEQFF. The DNA of the CDR3 is TGTGCCAGCAGTTTGGCCAGCGGGTCCTCCTACAATGAGCAGTTCTTC.

The rearrangement links TRBV2 to TRBJ2-7; TRBD2 might be the D (6 bases). Trimming took 6 bases from V and 2 from J, leaving 11 bases between them. The CDR3 runs to 13 residues. Germline V CDR1 and CDR2: SNHLY, FYNNEI. CDR3 DNA sequence: TGTGCCAGCAGCGCGGGGCCCACCTACGAGCAGTACTTC. It codes for CASSAGPTYEQYF.

Note on this clone: One end of the junction is discordant with germline, which a read error may explain. This rearrangement joins TRBV5-4 to TRBJ2-4; D possibly corresponds to TRBD2 (5 bases). CDR3 length equals 13 residues. The germline CDR1 and CDR2 sequences are SGHNT and YYREEE (reference sequence). The CDR3 reads CASSLEEGRRWDF. Written as DNA, the CDR3 is TGTGCCAGCAGCTTGGAAGAGGGCAGGCGGTGGGACTTC.

The chain is built from TRBV2 and TRBJ1-2; a possible D gene is TRBD1 (6 bases). Germline CDR1 SNHLY, CDR2 FYNNEI. The germline V and J ends were trimmed by 6 bases and 2 bases, with 22 bases remaining between them. The CDR3 spans 17 residues. CDR3 DNA: TGTGCCAGCAGCCCGGCGGGGGCAGCTGACGCGAACTATGGCTACACCTTC. Protein product: CASSPAGAADANYGYTF.

The V gene is TRBV2, the J gene TRBJ1-2, with unresolved D. The CDR3 contains 17 residues. V was clipped by 2 bases and J by 6 bases, with 22 bases between them. Germline V CDR1 and CDR2: SNHLY, FYNNEI. The CDR3 protein is CASSEISGSTAVNGYTF. The CDR3 DNA reads TGTGCCAGCAGTGAAATAAGCGGGTCGACGGCGGTGAATGGCTACACCTTC.

The chain has TRBV4-2 and TRBJ2-7; a possible D gene is TRBD2 (5 bases). Between the trimmed V and J ends, which lost 0 bases and 5 bases, there was a span of 8 bases. Germline V CDR1 and CDR2: LGHNA, YNFKEQ. The length of the CDR3 is 13 residues. CDR3 protein: CASSQDGRDEQYF. The CDR3 DNA follows: TGTGCCAGCAGCCAAGATGGGCGGGACGAGCAGTACTTC.

CDR3 DNA sequence: TGTGCCTGGAGTGTACGGGCAGGGCCCTACGAGCAGTACTTC. This codes for CAWSVRAGPYEQYF. The J gene is TRBJ2-7, the V gene TRBV30, with a possible D match to TRBD1 (5 bases). Deletions cut 0 bases from V and 2 bases from J, with 11 bases between. Germline assignment: CDR1 GTSNPN and CDR2 SVGIG (reference sequence). The CDR3 consists of 14 residues. Combining the CDR3 with reference TRBV30 and TRBJ2-7 gives the whole variable domain SQTIHQWPATLVQPVGSPLSLECTVEGTSNPNLYWYRQAAGRGLQLLFYSVGIGQISSEVPQNLSASRPQDRQFILSSKKLLLSDSGFYLCAWSVRAGPYEQYFGPGTRLTVT.

This clone was picked up one time. The chain has TRBV15 and TRBJ1-5; tentatively, D is TRBD1 (6 bases). The germline V and J ends were trimmed by 7 bases and 3 bases, with 13 bases remaining between them. The CDR3 runs to 14 residues. Germline V gene lookup returns CDR1 LNHNV and CDR2 YYDKDF (reference sequence). CDR3 DNA: TGTGCCACCAAACTCGGACAGCTCAATCAGCCCCAGCATTTT. Its protein is CATKLGQLNQPQHF.

V gene TRBV16 combines with J gene TRBJ1-1; TRBD1 might be the D (6 bases). The CDR3 totals 17 residues. Trimming pared 3 bases from V and 1 base from J, leaving 18 bases between. The V gene's germline CDR1 is KGHSY and CDR2 FQNENV. The CDR3 is CASSHLEGVRANTEAFF. The CDR3 nucleotides read TGTGCCAGCAGCCATCTAGAGGGGGTCCGGGCGAACACTGAAGCTTTCTTT.